The present T cell receptor beta chain was sequenced within a study of blood T cell repertoires in COVID-19. Produced via immunoSEQ multiplex PCR; TCRdb's table is partial and in-frame only. This sample carries over 250,000 clones, 88% of them seen once, and the ten largest clones take 0.75% to 1%. V lost 6 bases, J lost 13 bases, and 16 bases stayed unmatched. Germline loops: CDR1 LNHDA, CDR2 SQIVND (reference sequence). The CDR3 sequence is 15 residues long. The V call is TRBV19, the J call TRBJ2-5; 11 bases fit TRBD1. Sequencing was done on a sample of peripheral blood. The receptor's source is a woman aged 40 to 50 who had recovered from COVID-19. The CDR3 DNA is TGTGCCAGTAGCCCCGCGGGACAGGGGGGCCCCTCCTTGTACTTC. Translating it yields CASSPAGQGGPSLYF.